The T cell receptor (beta chain) described here comes from a study of T-cell memory formation after mild COVID-19. Whole-study results and caveats: CD8+ contracting clones occupied EMRA, while CD4+ ones occupied mainly CM and EM.

The CDR3 has 16 amino acids. Germline V lookup: CDR1 MGHRA, CDR2 YSYEKL. V lost 1 base, J lost 8 bases, and 20 bases lay in between. TCRdb independently ran MiXCR on the 5' RACE reads; one entry per CDR3 protein. Counted here are 340,000 or so distinct CDR3 sequences, approximately 12% occurring once; the ten biggest clones make up 20% to 25%. Worth noting for this clonotype: Its antigen is currently unknown.

The sequence was collected from a young man who had mild COVID-19 (a few samples of this study predate the infection). Cell type and time point are not known. The rearrangement links TRBV4-1 to TRBJ2-5; the D is unclear. The material sequenced was PBMCs or a T cell subset sorted from them (not recorded which). The CDR3 nucleotides read TGCGCCAGCAGCCAAGGTCGTTACAGTACAAGTCGTACCCAGTACTTC. This sequence encodes CASSQGRYSTSRTQYF.